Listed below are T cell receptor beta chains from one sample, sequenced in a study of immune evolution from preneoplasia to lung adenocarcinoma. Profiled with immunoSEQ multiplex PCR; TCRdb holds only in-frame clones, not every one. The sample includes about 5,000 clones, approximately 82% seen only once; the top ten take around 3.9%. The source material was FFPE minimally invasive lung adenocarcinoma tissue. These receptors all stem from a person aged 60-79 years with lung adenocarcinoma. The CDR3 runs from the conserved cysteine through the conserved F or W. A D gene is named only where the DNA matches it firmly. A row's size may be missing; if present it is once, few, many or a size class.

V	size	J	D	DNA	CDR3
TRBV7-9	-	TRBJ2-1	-	TGTGCCAGCACCTCCGGGTTTAGCTCCTACAATGAGCAGTTCTTC	CASTSGFSSYNEQFF
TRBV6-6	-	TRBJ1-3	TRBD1	TGTGCCAGCAGTTACTCGATCGGGCAGGGGGCCATATATTTT	CASSYSIGQGAIYF
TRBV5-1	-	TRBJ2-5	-	TGCGCCAGCAGCTTGACGGGGGTCGGAGAGACCCAGTACTTC	CASSLTGVGETQYF
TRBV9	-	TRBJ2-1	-	TGTGCCAGCAGCGTAGGAGCCGGAAGCTCCTACAATGAGCAGTTCTTC	CASSVGAGSSYNEQFF
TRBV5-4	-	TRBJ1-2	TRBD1	TGTGCCAGCAGTCGGGGTGGGGTGACAGGGGATAGCTACACCTTC	CASSRGGVTGDSYTF
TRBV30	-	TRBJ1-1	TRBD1	TGTGCCTGGAGTGGGACAGGGTGGACTGAAGCTTTCTTT	CAWSGTGWTEAFF
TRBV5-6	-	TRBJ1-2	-	TGTGCCAGCAGCTTGGCTCAGCCTTATGGCTACACCTTC	CASSLAQPYGYTF
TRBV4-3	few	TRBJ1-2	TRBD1	TGCGCCAGCAGCCAAGGACAGGGGGCTAACTATGGCTACACCTTC	CASSQGQGANYGYTF
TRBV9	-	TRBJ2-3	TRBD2	TGTGCCAGCAGTTTAGGGAGTGGGGGGGAGGGCCGTGGAGATACGCAGTATTTT	CASSLGSGGEGRGDTQYF
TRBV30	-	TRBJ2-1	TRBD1	TGTGCCTGGAGGGTACCGGGACAGAACTACAATGAGCAGTTCTTC	CAWRVPGQNYNEQFF
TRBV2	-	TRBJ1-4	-	TGTGCCAGCAGGCATCAGGGAGTCCTGGGCGAAAAACTGTTTTTT	CASRHQGVLGEKLFF
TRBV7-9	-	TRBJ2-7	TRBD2	TGTGCCAGCAGCTTAGGGGGACTAGTCGCGTCGTACGAGCAGTACTTC	CASSLGGLVASYEQYF
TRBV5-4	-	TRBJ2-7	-	TGTGCCAGCAGCCACTCTAACGAGCAGTACTTC	CASSHSNEQYF
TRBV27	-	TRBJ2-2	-	TGTGCCAGCAGTCCTGGACGGGCGAACACCGGGGAGCTGTTTTTT	CASSPGRANTGELFF
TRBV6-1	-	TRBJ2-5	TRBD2	TGTGCCAGCAGTGCCACTAGCGGGGGGGTCCAAGAGACCCAGTACTTC	CASSATSGGVQETQYF
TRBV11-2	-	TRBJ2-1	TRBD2	TGTGCCAGCAGCTCCCACTGGTTAGCTAGCGGGAGATACAATGAGCAGTTCTTC	CASSSHWLASGRYNEQFF
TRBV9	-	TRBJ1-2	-	TGTGCCAGCAGCGACGGGGGATACTATGGCTACACCTTC	CASSDGGYYGYTF
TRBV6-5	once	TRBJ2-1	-	TGTGCCAGCAGTTACGTCTATAATGGGGATGAGCAGTTCTTC	CASSYVYNGDEQFF
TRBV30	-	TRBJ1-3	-	TGTGCCTGGAGTGTGATGCACCAATCCTTCTCTGGAAACACCATATATTTT	CAWSVMHQSFSGNTIYF
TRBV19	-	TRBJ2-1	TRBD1	TGTGCCAGTAGTATGCCGCGGCTAAGGACAGGGGCCTACAATGAGCAGTTCTTC	CASSMPRLRTGAYNEQFF
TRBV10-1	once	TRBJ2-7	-	TGCGCCAGCAGTGAACAGGGAGGGATCAATACCTACGAGCAGTACTTC	CASSEQGGINTYEQYF
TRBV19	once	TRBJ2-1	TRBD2	TGTGCCAGTAGTTCACAGCTCCAGACTAGCGGGAGGGCCTTCGATGAGCAGTTCTTC	CASSSQLQTSGRAFDEQFF
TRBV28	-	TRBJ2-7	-	TGTGCCAGCAGGGAAGAAGGGGTCGAGCAGTACTTC	CASREEGVEQYF